Presented here are 14 T cell receptor beta chains from one specimen sequenced in a study of vaccination effects on CD4 cells after COVID-19. Only in-frame clones appear in the TCRdb table, and some are missing; sequencing was by immunoSEQ multiplex PCR. The sample has 25,000 to 30,000 clones, about 80% seen once. Sequencing in the ViraFEST assay came after antigen-specific CD4+ T cells had been expanded with viral peptide pools, which were used to stimulate PBMC. Culturing for about 9 days preceded CD4+ T cell isolation. Nucleocapsid antibodies were negative in the vaccine recipients, who had never had SARS-CoV-2 infection. No antigens are known for them. This specimen was CD4+ T cells from PBMCs cultured with SARS-CoV-2 spike peptides, taken before COVID-19 vaccination. These receptors were collected from a human donor who received a COVID-19 vaccine.

The J gene is TRBJ1-1, the V gene TRBV29-1; TRBD1 might be the D (5 bases). The germline V gene encodes CDR1 SQVTM and CDR2 ANQGSEA. The CDR3 loop spans 14 amino acids. Trimming removed 4 bases from V and 4 bases from J, with 16 bases in between. The CDR3 DNA follows: TGCAGCGTTGGCCGGGTGGGGGAGGGCACTGAAGCTTTCTTT. Its protein product is CSVGRVGEGTEAFF.

This clone was detected a few times. The chain combines TRBV13 with TRBJ2-7; 14 bases match TRBD2. The length of the CDR3 is 18 residues. With 5 bases clipped from V and 0 bases from J, the junction kept 9 bases outside the gene matches. Per the germline V gene, CDR1 is PRHDT and CDR2 is FYEKMQ (reference sequence). The CDR3 DNA follows: TGTGCCAGCAGCCTGGGACTAGCGGGGGCCCTATACTCCTACGAGCAGTACTTC. Amino acid sequence: CASSLGLAGALYSYEQYF.

This clone was observed once. This rearrangement joins TRBV6-5 to TRBJ2-7, with TRBD1 matching 10 bases. This CDR3 comprises 14 residues. The ends lost 10 bases at V and 0 bases at J; junction bases unmatched: 6. Germline values: CDR1 MNHEY, CDR2 SVGAGI. CDR3 sequence: CATQRTGGSYEQYF. The CDR3 DNA sequence: TGTGCCACCCAAAGGACAGGGGGCTCCTACGAGCAGTACTTC.

This sequence joins TRBV27 and TRBJ2-7; D may be TRBD1 (5 bases). Germline V lookup: CDR1 MNHEY, CDR2 SMNVEV (reference sequence). This CDR3 comprises 13 residues. Trimming stripped 6 bases from V and 6 bases from J, with 15 bases between. The CDR3 DNA reads TGTGCCAGCAGAATCTCCGGACAAGGCGAGCAGTACTTC. Translation gives CASRISGQGEQYF.

This chain uses TRBV5-4 with TRBJ2-5; D gene uncertain. The V gene lost 1 base and the J gene lost 1 base, with 11 bases spanning the gap. This CDR3 contains 15 residues. The germline V gene has CDR1 SGHNT and CDR2 YYREEE (reference sequence). The chain's CDR3 is CASSLRTGGQETQYF. CDR3 sequence (DNA): TGTGCCAGCAGCTTGAGAACTGGTGGCCAAGAGACCCAGTACTTC.

This clone occurred a few times. This chain links TRBV7-2 with TRBJ1-1; D unclear. Looked up from germline, CDR1 is SGHTA and CDR2 is FQGNSA. Deletions cut 0 bases from V and 1 base from J, with 12 bases between. The CDR3 runs 16 residues. The CDR3 loop is CASSLASGKGNTEAFF. The CDR3 bases are TGTGCCAGCAGCTTAGCGAGTGGAAAGGGGAACACTGAAGCTTTCTTT.

This clone came up a few times. The chain has TRBV11-3 and TRBJ1-1; D uncertain. V was clipped by 5 bases and J by 2 bases, with 9 bases between them. The CDR3 runs 13 residues. Germline CDR1 SGHNT, CDR2 YENEEA. The CDR3 coding sequence is TGTGCCAGCAGCAGAGAGATAAACACTGAAGCTTTCTTT. Its protein is CASSREINTEAFF. The full variable domain, in which reference TRBV11-3 and TRBJ1-1 provide the parts outside the CDR3, is EAGVVQSPRYKIIEKKQPVAFWCNPISGHNTLYWYLQNLGQGPELLIRYENEEAVDDSQLPKDRFSAERLKGVDSTLKIQPAELGDSAVYLCASSREINTEAFFGQGTRLTVV.

This chain connects TRBV18 to TRBJ1-2; 10 bases are shared with TRBD1. V trimming: 8 bases; J trimming: 4 bases; junction bases outside the gene matches: 10. The CDR3 consists of 15 residues. CDR1 and CDR2 from the germline V gene are KGHSH and LQKENI. In DNA, the CDR3 is TGTGCCAGCACCACCGGATGGGACAGGGGCTATGGCTACACCTTC. It specifies CASTTGWDRGYGYTF. Complete variable domain (other parts from reference TRBV18 and TRBJ1-2): NAGVMQNPRHLVRRRGQEARLRCSPMKGHSHVYWYRQLPEEGLKFMVYLQKENIIDESGMPKERFSAEFPKEGPSILRIQQVVRGDSAAYFCASTTGWDRGYGYTFGSGTRLTVV.

This chain links TRBV6-1 with TRBJ1-1, with 7 bases matching TRBD1. This CDR3 is built from 16 residues. In germline, CDR1 is MNHNS, CDR2 SASEGT. Trimming took 4 bases from V and 1 from J; bases not matched to a gene: 9. The DNA of the CDR3 is TGTGCCAGCAGTGCCGACAGGGAAGTTCGGAACACTGAAGCTTTCTTT. Amino acid sequence: CASSADREVRNTEAFF.

As concerns this clone: Different DNA sequences within this sample yield the same CDR3. The rearrangement links TRBV30 to TRBJ1-5, with D maybe TRBD1 (5 bases). Trimming stripped 1 base from V and 1 base from J, with 5 bases between. The CDR3 length is 13 residues. Looked up from germline, CDR1 is GTSNPN and CDR2 is SVGIG (reference sequence). The CDR3 loop reads CAWSAGSNQPQHF. The CDR3 DNA reads TGTGCCTGGAGTGCAGGGAGCAATCAGCCCCAGCATTTT.

V gene TRBV30 combines with J gene TRBJ1-3, with D unresolved. V lost 4 bases to trimming and J lost 0 bases, with 4 bases between them. Germline CDR1 reads GTSNPN; CDR2 reads SVGIG (reference sequence). This CDR3 spans 12 amino acids. The CDR3 DNA follows: TGTGCCTGGACCCCCTCTGGAAACACCATATATTTT. Encoded protein: CAWTPSGNTIYF. The complete variable domain, with remaining parts taken from reference TRBV30 and TRBJ1-3, reads SQTIHQWPATLVQPVGSPLSLECTVEGTSNPNLYWYRQAAGRGLQLLFYSVGIGQISSEVPQNLSASRPQDRQFILSSKKLLLSDSGFYLCAWTPSGNTIYFGEGSWLTVV.

The V call is TRBV18, the J call TRBJ1-1; tentative D call: TRBD1 (6 bases). V gave up 3 bases and J gave up 7 bases, with 12 bases separating them. CDR3 length: 13 residues. Germline V gene sequence: CDR1 KGHSH, CDR2 LQKENI. CDR3 loop: CASSPPLGGEAFF. In nucleotides, the CDR3 is TGTGCCAGCTCACCCCCCCTAGGGGGTGAAGCTTTCTTT. Full variable domain (missing parts from reference TRBV18 and TRBJ1-1): NAGVMQNPRHLVRRRGQEARLRCSPMKGHSHVYWYRQLPEEGLKFMVYLQKENIIDESGMPKERFSAEFPKEGPSILRIQQVVRGDSAAYFCASSPPLGGEAFFGQGTRLTVV.

The chain links TRBV27 to TRBJ1-2, with D possibly being TRBD1 (6 bases). Germline V lookup: CDR1 MNHEY, CDR2 SMNVEV (reference sequence). The CDR3 runs to 14 residues. The V gene lost 7 bases and the J gene lost 8 bases, with 20 bases spanning the gap. This chain's CDR3 is CASKRDNLAGGYTF. CDR3 DNA: TGTGCCAGCAAACGGGACAATTTGGCTGGAGGCTACACCTTC.

This clone appeared once. The chain links TRBV12-3 or TRBV12-4 to TRBJ1-2, with no clear D. The CDR3 runs to 13 residues. V was trimmed by 2 bases and J by 2 bases, leaving 6 bases between them. CDR3 DNA sequence: TGTGCCAGCAGTTTAAAAGGAAACTATGGCTACACCTTC. Amino acid sequence: CASSLKGNYGYTF.